This T cell receptor (beta chain) was identified in a study of STAT3 mutations in large granular lymphocyte leukemia. Whole-study findings and limits: Variable sampling intervals and differing treatment regimens complicated linking therapy response to TCR clonal burden changes. In several patients, dominant TCR clone burden exceeded STAT3 mutant burden. In T-cell large granular lymphocyte leukemia, about half of patients showed multiple immunodominant subclonotypes.

CDR1 and CDR2 (germline): KGHSH, LQKENI. The CDR3 length is 16 residues. The germline V and J ends were trimmed by 1 base and 3 bases, with 13 bases remaining between them. As regards this clone: The target antigen is unknown.

Some 38,000 productive templates were obtained per sample on average. Using immunoSEQ multiplex PCR, the repertoire was profiled, and TCRdb retains in-frame clones only, with some absent. The sample shows about 4,600 clones, under 55% of them seen only once. The V and J genes are TRBV18 and TRBJ2-1; a weak D match, TRBD2 (5 bases). The specimen sequenced was peripheral blood mononuclear cells. The sequence was collected from a man aged 60 to 69 with T-cell large granular lymphocyte leukemia. Some clones in this sample may be carry-over from other donors' samples. The CDR3 region is CASSPHRRVGYNEQFF. The DNA of the CDR3 is TGTGCCAGCTCACCACACCGGCGGGTGGGCTACAATGAGCAGTTCTTC.